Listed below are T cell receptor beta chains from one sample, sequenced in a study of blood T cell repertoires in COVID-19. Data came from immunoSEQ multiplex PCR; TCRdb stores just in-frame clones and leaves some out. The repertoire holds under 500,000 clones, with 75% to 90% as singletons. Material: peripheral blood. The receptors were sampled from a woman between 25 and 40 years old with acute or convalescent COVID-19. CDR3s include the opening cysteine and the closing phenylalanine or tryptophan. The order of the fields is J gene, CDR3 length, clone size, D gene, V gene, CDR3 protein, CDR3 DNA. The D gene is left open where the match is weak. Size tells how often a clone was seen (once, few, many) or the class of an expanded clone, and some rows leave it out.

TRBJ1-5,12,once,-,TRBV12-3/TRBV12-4,CASSLGSQPQHF,TGTGCCAGCAGTTTAGGTAGTCAGCCCCAGCATTTT
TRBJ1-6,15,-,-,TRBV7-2,CASSLGGDDYSPLHF,TGTGCCAGCAGCTTAGGGGGAGATGACTATTCACCCCTCCACTTT
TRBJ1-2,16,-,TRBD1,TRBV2,CASRPGRTGGAYGYTF,TGTGCCAGCCGACCGGGTAGGACAGGGGGAGCCTATGGCTACACCTTC
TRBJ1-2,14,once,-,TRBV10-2,CASSNNRESGGYTF,TGCGCCAGCAGTAACAACCGGGAGTCCGGTGGCTACACCTTC
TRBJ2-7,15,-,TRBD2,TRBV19,CASSTGTSGVEEQYF,TGTGCCAGTAGTACAGGGACTAGCGGGGTTGAGGAGCAGTACTTC
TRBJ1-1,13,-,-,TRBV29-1,CSVVGTFGAEAFF,TGCAGCGTTGTGGGGACATTCGGCGCTGAAGCTTTCTTT
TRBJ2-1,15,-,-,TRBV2,CASSEPGYSYNEQFF,TGTGCCAGCAGTGAACCAGGGTACTCCTACAATGAGCAGTTCTTC
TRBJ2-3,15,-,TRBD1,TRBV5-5,CASSQTGGLRNTQYF,TGTGCCAGCAGCCAGACAGGGGGCCTTCGGAATACGCAGTATTTT
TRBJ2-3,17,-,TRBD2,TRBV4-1,CASSQEGFGGATDTQYF,TGCGCCAGCAGCCAAGAAGGCTTCGGGGGGGCGACAGATACGCAGTATTTT
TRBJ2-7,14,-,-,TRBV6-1,CASSESRRGYEQYF,TGTGCCAGCAGTGAATCTCGCAGGGGCTACGAGCAGTACTTC
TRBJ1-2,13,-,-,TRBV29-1,CSVKRTEDYGYTF,TGCAGCGTTAAAAGGACAGAGGACTATGGCTACACCTTC
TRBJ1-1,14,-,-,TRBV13,CASSLVRVHTEAFF,TGTGCCAGCAGCTTAGTCAGGGTTCACACTGAAGCTTTCTTT
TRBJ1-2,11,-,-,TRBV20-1,CSFTQGYGYTF,TGCAGCTTTACCCAGGGCTATGGCTACACCTTC
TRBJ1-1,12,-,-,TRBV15,CATSRVRDTAFF,TGTGCCACCAGCAGAGTTCGGGACACTGCTTTCTTT
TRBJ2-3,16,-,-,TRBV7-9,CASSPEGVAGTDTQYF,TGTGCCAGCAGCCCCGAGGGGGTCGCGGGCACAGATACGCAGTATTTT